The rows below give T cell receptor beta chains drawn from one sample of a study of blood T cells in healthy people across ages. TCRdb recomputed calls from the 5' RACE reads with MiXCR, one row per CDR3 protein. The sample comprises some 1,800,000 distinct CDR3 sequences, about 39% of which are singletons, and under 25% rests with the top ten. The sequencing input was blood. These receptors originate from a human donor in good health. CDR3s include the opening cysteine and the closing phenylalanine or tryptophan. A D gene is named only where the DNA matches it firmly. The listing skips clone size in some rows; elsewhere it reads once, few, many or a size class.

D	V	J	size	DNA	CDR3
TRBD1	TRBV20-1	TRBJ1-3	once	TGCAGTGCTACGACAGGGGCTGGAAACACCATATATTTT	CSATTGAGNTIYF
.	TRBV7-8	TRBJ2-7	.	TGTGCCAGCAGCTCCAATTCGGGGATCCCCTACGAGCAGTACTTC	CASSSNSGIPYEQYF
.	TRBV5-6	TRBJ2-1	.	TGTGCCAGCAGCGTCCTCAATAGCGCTGACGAGCAGTTCTTC	CASSVLNSADEQFF
.	TRBV29-1	TRBJ2-7	few	TGCAGCGTCTCCGAGGGGTTCGCGTCCTACGAGCAGTACTTC	CSVSEGFASYEQYF
.	TRBV24-1	TRBJ2-4	.	TGTGCCACCAGTGACGTGTACAATGAGCAGTACTTC	CATSDVYNEQYF
.	TRBV20-1	TRBJ2-3	.	TGCAGTGCTAGGGGCCTTAGCACAGATACGCAGTATTTT	CSARGLSTDTQYF
TRBD1	TRBV20-1	TRBJ2-1	.	TGCAGTGCTAGAGAACAGGGGAGCTGTGATGAGCAGTTCTTC	CSAREQGSCDEQFF
TRBD2	TRBV20-1	TRBJ2-1	.	TGCAGTGCTAAAGGGGGCGGGGGGGGGAATGAGCAGTTCTTC	CSAKGGGGGNEQFF
.	TRBV6-5	TRBJ2-5	.	TGTGCCAGCACCGCCGCCAGGGCCCAAGAGACCCAGTACTTC	CASTAARAQETQYF
.	TRBV7-2	TRBJ1-4	few	TGTGCCAGCAGCTTCCCCCGAAATGAAAAACTGTTTTTT	CASSFPRNEKLFF
TRBD1	TRBV4-1	TRBJ1-2	once	TGCGCCAGCAGCCTTAGACAGGGGGGTGATAATGGCTACACCTTC	CASSLRQGGDNGYTF
TRBD2	TRBV6-2/TRBV6-3	TRBJ2-1	.	TGTGCCAGCAGTTACTCACTAGCGGGGGCCCCGAGCTCCTACAATGAGCAGTTCTTC	CASSYSLAGAPSSYNEQFF
.	TRBV6-1	TRBJ1-5	.	TGTGCCAGCAGTGAAAATCCGGGGACGGCTAGCAATCAGCCCCAGCATTTT	CASSENPGTASNQPQHF
.	TRBV2	TRBJ2-5	.	TGTGCCAGCAGCGGCTTGAAGGCGGAGACCCAGTACTTC	CASSGLKAETQYF
.	TRBV29-1	TRBJ2-7	.	TGCAGCGCCTCTCATCCGGGACTGAATTACGAGCAGTACTTC	CSASHPGLNYEQYF